The 30 T cell receptor beta chains listed next were all sequenced from one sample in a study of blood T cell repertoires in COVID-19. The assay was immunoSEQ multiplex PCR, and TCRdb's table has in-frame clones only and misses some. The profile shows fewer than 15,000 clones, around 74% of them singletons. The sequenced sample consisted of peripheral blood. The receptors derive from a woman of 80 years or more with acute or convalescent COVID-19.

V is TRBV6-5 and J is TRBJ1-5; TRBD1 is a possible D gene (5 bases). The CDR3 has 15 amino acids. Between the trimmed V and J ends, which lost 2 bases and 1 base, there was a span of 9 bases. Looked up from germline, CDR1 is MNHEY and CDR2 is SVGAGI. The CDR3 protein is CASSYGGESNQPQHF. CDR3 sequence (DNA): TGTGCCAGCAGTTACGGGGGGGAAAGCAATCAGCCCCAGCATTTT.

This clone showed up just once. The chain joins TRBV4-3 to TRBJ1-5; TRBD1 matches 10 bases. CDR3 length equals 15 residues. Germline CDR1 reads LGHNA; CDR2 reads YSLEER. J was trimmed by 7 bases and V by 0 bases; bases with no gene match: 3. The CDR3 is CASSQDGTGVQPQHF. DNA of the CDR3: TGCGCCAGCAGCCAAGATGGGACAGGGGTGCAGCCCCAGCATTTT.

The chain uses TRBV2 and TRBJ2-7; TRBD2 agrees at 9 bases. This CDR3 has 14 residues. Trimming removed 4 bases from V and 8 bases from J; junction bases left unmatched: 9. CDR1 and CDR2 from the germline V gene are SNHLY and FYNNEI. The CDR3 sequence: CASSVQRGDSQQYF. The CDR3 nucleotides read TGTGCCAGCAGTGTGCAGCGGGGGGATTCACAGCAGTACTTC.

This clone appeared a few times. This rearrangement joins TRBV6-2 or TRBV6-3 to TRBJ2-5; D unresolved. From germline, CDR1 is MNHEY and CDR2 SVGEGT. V lost 2 bases to trimming and J lost 5 bases, with 9 bases between them. The CDR3 has 13 amino acids. In DNA, the CDR3 is TGTGCCAGCAGTTACCTCATGGGCGAGACCCAGTACTTC. It encodes CASSYLMGETQYF.

The gene calls are TRBV12-3 or TRBV12-4 and TRBJ2-1, with a tentative D call TRBD2 (6 bases). This CDR3 region has 11 residues. V lost 10 bases and J lost 6, with 10 bases in between. As DNA, the CDR3 is TGTGCCAACGGGACTGCCAATGAGCAGTTCTTC. Encoded protein: CANGTANEQFF.

The chain recombines TRBV5-1 with TRBJ2-1; 9 bases map to TRBD1. CDR1 and CDR2 from the germline V gene are SGHRS and YFSETQ. With 3 bases clipped from V and 9 bases from J, the junction kept 4 bases outside the gene matches. The CDR3 is 13 amino acids. In nucleotides, the CDR3 is TGCGCCAGCAGCTCGTCGACAGGGGGTGAGCAGTTCTTC. Translating gives CASSSSTGGEQFF. The whole variable domain, filled in from reference TRBV5-1 and TRBJ2-1, reads KAGVTQTPRYLIKTRGQQVTLSCSPISGHRSVSWYQQTPGQGLQFLFEYFSETQRNKGNFPGRFSGRQFSNSRSEMNVSTLELGDSALYLCASSSSTGGEQFFGPGTRLTVL.

This clone was recorded a few times. This chain joins TRBV5-1 and TRBJ2-6; 9 nucleotides agree with TRBD2. In germline, CDR1 is SGHRS, CDR2 YFSETQ. This CDR3 is built from 17 residues. V shed 4 bases and J 4 bases; nucleotides not matched to a gene: 9. As DNA, the CDR3 is TGCGCCAGCAGCCCTGTCGCGGGGGGGACAGGGGCCAACGTCCTGACTTTC. Its protein product is CASSPVAGGTGANVLTF.

The J gene is TRBJ2-3, the V gene TRBV15, with 9 positions matching TRBD1. Looked up from germline, CDR1 is LNHNV and CDR2 is YYDKDF (reference sequence). V gave up 5 bases and J gave up 5 bases; unmatched junction bases: 8. This CDR3 contains 15 residues. The CDR3 nucleotides are TGTGCCACCAGCGGATACAGGGGGCTGGAAGATACGCAGTATTTT. Translated: CATSGYRGLEDTQYF.

This chain connects TRBV5-6 to TRBJ1-5; a weak D match, TRBD1 (5 bases). Trimming left V 5 bases short and J 6 bases short, with 15 bases between. Germline V gene lookup returns CDR1 SGHDT and CDR2 YYEEEE. This CDR3 comprises 14 residues. The CDR3 protein is CASSLTGGGQPQHF. CDR3 nucleotide sequence: TGTGCCAGCAGTCTGACGGGGGGGGGTCAGCCCCAGCATTTT.

Concerning this clone: The sample has other DNA sequences that encode this CDR3 too. The J gene is TRBJ1-2, the V gene TRBV10-3; TRBD1 matches 12 bases. Looked up from germline, CDR1 is ENHRY and CDR2 is SYGVKD. The CDR3 is 18 residues long. V lost 5 bases, J lost 4 bases, and 14 bases stayed unmatched. CDR3 sequence: CAISPLGQGATSFYGYTF. The CDR3 DNA is TGTGCCATCAGTCCCCTGGGACAGGGGGCAACCTCCTTCTATGGCTACACCTTC.

This clone qualifies as large. V is TRBV7-9 and J is TRBJ2-3; D might be TRBD2 (5 bases). This CDR3 comprises 14 residues. Per the germline V gene, CDR1 is SEHNR and CDR2 is FQNEAQ (reference sequence). Trimming left V 5 bases short and J 4 bases short, with 13 bases between. CDR3 sequence: CASSPGSLPDTQYF. CDR3 DNA: TGTGCCAGCAGCCCGGGGTCCCTTCCAGATACGCAGTATTTT.

The chain uses TRBV7-8 and TRBJ2-3, with D possibly being TRBD2 (7 bases). The CDR3 runs 18 residues. In germline, CDR1 is SGHVS, CDR2 FQNEAQ. V lost 5 bases, J lost 0 bases, and 21 bases lay in between. In DNA, the CDR3 is TGTGCCAGCAGCCCCGCGGGGAGGGGGGTTGGTAGCACAGATACGCAGTATTTT. This sequence encodes CASSPAGRGVGSTDTQYF.

In its sample, this clone ranks as medium-sized. This chain uses TRBV27 with TRBJ2-3, with 9 bases identical to TRBD2. Germline CDR1 reads MNHEY; CDR2 reads SMNVEV (reference sequence). V shed 8 bases, J shed 6 bases, and the junction held 9 bases outside the gene matches. The CDR3 contains 14 residues. DNA for the CDR3: TGTGCCAGCTACCCAGCGGGGGGATCGGATACGCAGTATTTT. It specifies CASYPAGGSDTQYF.

This chain uses TRBV18 with TRBJ1-2; maybe TRBD1 (6 bases). The ends were cut back, 3 bases at V and 6 bases at J, with 11 bases in the middle. The length of the CDR3 is 13 residues. CDR1 and CDR2 from the germline V gene are KGHSH and LQKENI. In DNA form, the CDR3 reads TGTGCCAGCTCACCTACACAGGGTAATGGCTACACCTTC. It specifies CASSPTQGNGYTF.

This chain joins TRBV7-8 and TRBJ1-3; no definite D call. Germline assignment: CDR1 SGHVS and CDR2 FQNEAQ. The CDR3 has 14 amino acids. V was clipped by 5 bases and J by 5 bases, with 13 bases between them. The CDR3 DNA follows: TGTGCCAGCAGCCGGATAGACTCGAGAAACACCATATATTTT. It encodes CASSRIDSRNTIYF.

The rearrangement links TRBV3-1 (or the pseudogene TRBV3-2) to TRBJ1-1, with D possibly matching TRBD1 (5 bases). V was cut by 2 bases and J by 8 bases, with 15 bases left in between. This CDR3 region has 14 residues. Germline V gives CDR1 LGHDT, CDR2 YNNKEL (reference sequence). CDR3 DNA: TGTGCCAGCAGCCAAAGTGGTATGGGACTGGAAGCTTTCTTT. It translates to CASSQSGMGLEAFF.

This clone was observed a few times. In DNA, the CDR3 is TGCGCCAGCATGGTGGCAGCAGGCTCTAACTATGGCTACACCTTC. It translates to CASMVAAGSNYGYTF. The rearrangement uses TRBV4-1 and TRBJ1-2; D is unresolved. The length of the CDR3 is 15 residues. Trimming shortened V by 7 bases and J by 0 bases, and 15 bases separated the two germline ends. Germline CDR1 MGHRA, CDR2 YSYEKL.

J is TRBJ2-6 and V is TRBV2; 8 positions agree with TRBD1. CDR1 and CDR2 (germline): SNHLY, FYNNEI. The CDR3 runs to 17 residues. V lost 5 bases, J lost 0 bases, and 6 bases stayed unmatched. CDR3 nucleotides: TGTGCCAGCAGTCCATGGACAGGGTACTCTGGGGCCAACGTCCTGACTTTC. This translates into CASSPWTGYSGANVLTF.

The chain carries TRBV19 and TRBJ2-7; D is possibly TRBD2 (5 bases). V was pared by 3 bases and J by 2 bases, with 14 bases between. CDR3 length: 15 amino acids. Germline V gene sequence: CDR1 LNHDA, CDR2 SQIVND (reference sequence). For the CDR3, the DNA is TGTGCCAGTAGTATCCAACTCGACGGGACCTACGAGCAGTACTTC. Translated: CASSIQLDGTYEQYF. The full variable domain, rest sourced from reference TRBV19 and TRBJ2-7, is DGGITQSPKYLFRKEGQNVTLSCEQNLNHDAMYWYRQDPGQGLRLIYYSQIVNDFQKGDIAEGYSVSREKKESFPLTVTSAQKNPTAFYLCASSIQLDGTYEQYFGPGTRLTVT.

This rearrangement joins TRBV6-5 to TRBJ1-2; D is perhaps TRBD1 (5 bases). Looked up from germline, CDR1 is MNHEY and CDR2 is SVGAGI. V was pared by 7 bases and J by 0 bases, with 15 bases between. This CDR3 has 15 residues. The DNA for the CDR3 is TGTGCCAGCAAGAGTACAGGCATAGCTAACTATGGCTACACCTTC. It codes for CASKSTGIANYGYTF.

This chain uses TRBV5-1 with TRBJ1-1, with 8 bases aligning to TRBD1. Trimming took 4 bases from V and 2 from J; bases not matched to a gene: 10. This CDR3 spans 16 amino acids. Germline CDR1 SGHRS, CDR2 YFSETQ. The CDR3: CASSTTIQGVNTEAFF. In DNA form, the CDR3 reads TGCGCCAGCAGCACCACGATACAGGGGGTTAACACTGAAGCTTTCTTT. Filled out from reference TRBV5-1 and TRBJ1-1, the complete variable domain reads KAGVTQTPRYLIKTRGQQVTLSCSPISGHRSVSWYQQTPGQGLQFLFEYFSETQRNKGNFPGRFSGRQFSNSRSEMNVSTLELGDSALYLCASSTTIQGVNTEAFFGQGTRLTVV.

The rearrangement links TRBV6-5 to TRBJ1-6; D remains ambiguous. Germline lookup yields CDR1 MNHEY and CDR2 SVGAGI. This CDR3 contains 16 residues. V was cut by 2 bases and J by 0 bases, with 8 bases left in between. The chain's CDR3 is CASSYSGISYNSPLHF. The CDR3 region has the DNA TGTGCCAGCAGTTACAGCGGAATCTCCTATAATTCACCCCTCCACTTT.

The CDR3 loop is CATSDRDKAFSGNTIYF. CDR3 DNA sequence: TGTGCCACCAGCGACCGGGACAAGGCTTTCTCTGGAAACACCATATATTTT. This chain joins TRBV15 and TRBJ1-3, with D possibly TRBD1 on 6 matching bases. V dropped 5 bases and J dropped 0 bases, with 17 bases sitting between them. Germline V CDR1 and CDR2: LNHNV, YYDKDF (reference sequence). This CDR3 comprises 17 residues.

The chain links TRBV21-1 to TRBJ1-3; the table assigns TRBD1, which was not confirmed against the DNA. TRBV21-1 represents a pseudogene. CDR3 size: 14 residues. DNA for the CDR3: TGTGCCAGCAGCAAAGGGGCCTCTGGAAACACCATATATTTT. Residues: CASSKGASGNTIYF.

This clone was found a few times. This rearrangement joins TRBV7-2 to TRBJ1-1; D remains ambiguous. The CDR3 runs to 14 residues. Trimming took off 1 base at V and 6 bases at J, with 12 bases between the two ends. The germline V gene has CDR1 SGHTA and CDR2 FQGNSA. The CDR3 nucleotides are TGTGCCAGCAGCTTAGGCCAATCCGGGGCTGAAGCTTTCTTT. It encodes CASSLGQSGAEAFF.

V and J are TRBV3-1 (or the pseudogene TRBV3-2) and TRBJ1-5; D not resolved. This CDR3 is 15 amino acids long. Trimming removed 4 bases at V and 5 bases at J, with 15 bases between. Germline-derived CDR1 and CDR2 are LGHDT and YNNKEL (reference sequence). The CDR3 coding sequence is TGTGCCAGCAGCCCGTCACTGATAAACCATCAGCCCCAGCATTTT. Translating it yields CASSPSLINHQPQHF.

V gene TRBV25-1 combines with J gene TRBJ1-1, with D maybe TRBD1 (5 bases). V lost 2 bases and J 5 bases, leaving 9 bases between the germline ends. CDR3 length equals 13 residues. Per the germline V gene, CDR1 is MGHDK and CDR2 is SYGVNS. CDR3 DNA: TGTGCCAGCAGTGAAAGGGGTTTTACTGAAGCTTTCTTT. Amino acids: CASSERGFTEAFF.

The rearrangement uses TRBV7-2 and TRBJ1-5; 7 nucleotides agree with TRBD1. This CDR3 is 13 amino acids long. The V segment lost 5 bases and the J segment 6 bases; nucleotides outside the gene matches: 4. The V gene's germline CDR1 is SGHTA and CDR2 FQGNSA. CDR3 in amino acids: CASSRQGGQPQHF. The CDR3 DNA sequence: TGTGCCAGCAGCCGACAGGGCGGTCAGCCCCAGCATTTT. The full variable domain, completed using reference TRBV7-2 and TRBJ1-5, is GAGVSQSPSNKVTEKGKDVELRCDPISGHTALYWYRQSLGQGLEFLIYFQGNSAPDKSGLPSDRFSAERTGGSVSTLTIQRTQQEDSAVYLCASSRQGGQPQHFGDGTRLSIL.

This clone was picked up a small number of times. The rearrangement links TRBV4-2 to TRBJ1-6; tentative D call: TRBD1 (6 bases). The CDR3 is 16 residues long. V was cut by 3 bases and J by 7 bases, with 16 bases left in between. CDR1 is LGHNA and CDR2 is YNFKEQ in the germline V gene. CDR3 sequence (DNA): TGTGCCAGCAGCCAGGCCCCCCGCGGGGGCAATTCACCCCTCCACTTT. Its protein product is CASSQAPRGGNSPLHF.

The chain couples TRBV18 to TRBJ1-1; D not certain. V was clipped by 2 bases and J by 10 bases, with 17 bases between them. The germline V gene encodes CDR1 KGHSH and CDR2 LQKENI. The CDR3 spans 14 residues. CDR3 amino acids: CASSPILQSRGAFF. For the CDR3, the DNA is TGTGCCAGCTCACCAATCCTCCAGTCTCGCGGAGCTTTCTTT. Looking up the rest from reference TRBV18 and TRBJ1-1 gives the full variable domain: NAGVMQNPRHLVRRRGQEARLRCSPMKGHSHVYWYRQLPEEGLKFMVYLQKENIIDESGMPKERFSAEFPKEGPSILRIQQVVRGDSAAYFCASSPILQSRGAFFGQGTRLTVV.